This TCR beta chain was identified in a study of cytomegalovirus exposure and HLA in healthy donors. Overall study results and limits: It was found in a later analysis that first-cohort TCR clusters tended to co-occur in the 100 to 150 validation repertoires.

Concerning this clone itself: Its cognate antigen is unknown.

The data were produced by immunoSEQ multiplex PCR, yet TCRdb's version contains in-frame clones alone and is incomplete. The table has 200,000 to 250,000 clones, 75% to 90% seen once; the top ten hold over 12%. Germline assignment: CDR1 SNHLY and CDR2 FYNNEI. The CDR3 is made up of 15 amino acids. V lost 6 bases to trimming and J lost 0 bases, with 14 bases between them. The chain recombines TRBV2 with TRBJ1-2; D gene ambiguous. Sequencing was done on a sample of PBMCs. The sequence was collected from a woman aged 30 to 39 in good health and CMV-seropositive. CDR3: CASSKEAGANYGYTF. The CDR3 coding sequence is TGTGCCAGCAGCAAGGAGGCAGGAGCTAACTATGGCTACACCTTC.